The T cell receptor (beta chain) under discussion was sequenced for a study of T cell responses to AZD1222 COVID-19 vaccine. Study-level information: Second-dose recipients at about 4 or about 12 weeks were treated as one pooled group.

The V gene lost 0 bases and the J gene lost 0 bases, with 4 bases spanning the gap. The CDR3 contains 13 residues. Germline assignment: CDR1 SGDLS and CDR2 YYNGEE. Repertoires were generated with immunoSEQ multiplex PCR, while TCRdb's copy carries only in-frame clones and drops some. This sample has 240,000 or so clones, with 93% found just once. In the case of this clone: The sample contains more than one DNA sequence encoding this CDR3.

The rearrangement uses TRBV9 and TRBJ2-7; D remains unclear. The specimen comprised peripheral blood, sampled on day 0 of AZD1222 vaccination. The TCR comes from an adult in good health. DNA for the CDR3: TGTGCCAGCAGCGTAGGTGTCTCCTACGAGCAGTACTTC. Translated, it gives CASSVGVSYEQYF.